This T cell receptor (beta chain) was retrieved from a study of T-cell memory formation after mild COVID-19. Overall study findings and caveats: Some responding clones appeared in pre-infection memory, suggesting cross-reactive memory joined. Clones that contracted from day 15 to 85 were balanced CD4/CD8, while later expanders leaned CD4+.

With regard to this clonotype: Its antigen is as yet unknown.

There are 12 residues in the CDR3. The germline V and J ends were trimmed by 6 bases and 8 bases, with 13 bases remaining between them. Germline V gene data show CDR1 as MNHEY and CDR2 as SVGAGI. TCRdb itself ran the 5' RACE reads through MiXCR, one entry per CDR3 protein. The data show 150,000 to 200,000 distinct CDR3 sequences, around a tenth seen once. This receptor was obtained from a man in his late teens or twenties who had mild COVID-19 (a few samples of this study predate the infection). Cell type and time point are not known. This rearrangement joins TRBV6-5 to TRBJ1-1; possible D gene TRBD1, 6 bases. The material sequenced was PBMCs or a T cell subset sorted from them (not recorded which). CDR3: CASSTTGSEAFF. DNA for the CDR3: TGTGCCAGCAGCACTACAGGGTCCGAAGCTTTCTTT.